This passage covers 30 T cell receptor beta chains from one sample sequenced in a study of cytomegalovirus exposure and HLA in healthy donors. Primers included in the PCR were 60 Vbeta and 13 Jbeta primers. The table came from immunoSEQ multiplex PCR; TCRdb's copy has only in-frame clones and leaves some out. The sample consists of some 140,000 clones, roughly three quarters of them appearing once. Sequencing used PBMCs. The origin of the receptors is a man aged 18 to 30 in good health and CMV-seronegative.

This clone was observed a few times. The chain couples TRBV4-1 to TRBJ2-3; 7 positions match TRBD1. Germline values: CDR1 MGHRA, CDR2 YSYEKL. J was trimmed by 4 bases and V by 4 bases; bases with no gene match: 2. CDR3 length equals 13 residues. Here the CDR3 DNA reads TGCGCCAGCAGCCCGGGACAGTCAGATACGCAGTATTTT. Encoded protein: CASSPGQSDTQYF.

The chain links TRBV19 to TRBJ1-2; TRBD1 might be the D (6 bases). The germline gives CDR1 LNHDA, CDR2 SQIVND (reference sequence). The CDR3 extends over 18 amino acids. V lost 1 base, J lost 0 bases, and 18 bases lay in between. CDR3 nucleotide sequence: TGTGCCAGTAGTATAGGGAGGAACAGGGCTCACCCTAACTATGGCTACACCTTC. Translated, it gives CASSIGRNRAHPNYGYTF.

This sequence joins TRBV6-6 and TRBJ2-7; 7 bases are shared with TRBD2. CDR3 size: 14 residues. The V gene's germline CDR1 is MNHNY and CDR2 SVGAGI (reference sequence). Trimming at V came to 6 bases and at J to 7 bases, leaving 12 bases not matched to a gene. CDR3 in amino acids: CASSRLVGGDEQYF. The CDR3, as DNA: TGTGCCAGCAGCCGCCTCGTGGGGGGGGATGAGCAGTACTTC.

This chain links TRBV19 with TRBJ2-3; tentative D call: TRBD2 (7 bases). V was cut by 2 bases and J by 2 bases, with 14 bases left in between. Germline-derived CDR1 and CDR2 are LNHDA and SQIVND (reference sequence). The CDR3 spans 16 residues. CDR3 in DNA: TGTGCCAGTAGTATAAGGGGGGGCTACACCACAGATACGCAGTATTTT. It yields the protein CASSIRGGYTTDTQYF.

The V gene is TRBV9, the J gene TRBJ1-1, with 7 bases lining up with TRBD1. The germline V gene has CDR1 SGDLS and CDR2 YYNGEE. V lost 3 bases to trimming and J lost 1 base; unmatched junction nucleotides: 6. The CDR3 covers 15 residues. The CDR3 DNA sequence: TGTGCCAGCAGCGCCTTACAGGGGACGAACACTGAAGCTTTCTTT. It encodes CASSALQGTNTEAFF.

The chain has TRBV7-6 and TRBJ2-7; 12 bases fit TRBD1. V lost 1 base and J lost 2; bases outside the gene matches: 0. The CDR3 is 15 residues long. Germline V lookup: CDR1 SGHVS, CDR2 FNYEAQ. This CDR3 is CASSLGDRGPYEQYF. The CDR3 coding sequence is TGTGCCAGCAGCTTAGGGGACAGGGGGCCCTACGAGCAGTACTTC.

The rearrangement links TRBV11-1 to TRBJ1-2; 9 bases fit TRBD1. This CDR3 region has 15 residues. The ends lost 5 bases at V and 4 bases at J; junction bases unmatched: 8. Germline values: CDR1 SGHAT, CDR2 FQDESV (reference sequence). CDR3 sequence (DNA): TGTGCCAGCAGCGTTACAGGGGGCGCGGGCTATGGCTACACCTTC. Translating it yields CASSVTGGAGYGYTF.

The chain links TRBV30 to TRBJ1-1, with D possibly being TRBD1 (5 bases). Germline CDR1 is GTSNPN and CDR2 is SVGIG (reference sequence). This CDR3 contains 14 residues. Trimming shortened V by 0 bases and J by 5 bases, and 13 bases separated the two germline ends. The CDR3 DNA follows: TGTGCCTGGAGTGTTGAAGGGGATGGGACTGAAGCTTTCTTT. Protein product: CAWSVEGDGTEAFF. The whole variable domain, remainder taken from reference TRBV30 and TRBJ1-1, is SQTIHQWPATLVQPVGSPLSLECTVEGTSNPNLYWYRQAAGRGLQLLFYSVGIGQISSEVPQNLSASRPQDRQFILSSKKLLLSDSGFYLCAWSVEGDGTEAFFGQGTRLTVV.

The V and J genes are TRBV7-8 and TRBJ1-5, with a weak D call TRBD1 (5 bases). This CDR3 is built from 15 residues. CDR1 and CDR2 from the germline V gene are SGHVS and FQNEAQ. Trimming took off 7 bases at V and 4 bases at J, with 17 bases between the two ends. The CDR3 region is CASTDEAGRNQPQHF. The CDR3 nucleotides are TGTGCCAGCACCGACGAAGCAGGGAGGAATCAGCCCCAGCATTTT.

The chain couples TRBV27 to TRBJ2-5, with 9 bases fitting TRBD1. The CDR3 extends over 14 amino acids. Trimming cost V 1 base and J 4 bases; bases outside gene matches: 1. Per the germline V gene, CDR1 is MNHEY and CDR2 is SMNVEV (reference sequence). The DNA for the CDR3 is TGTGCCAGCAGTTTATACAGGGGGCGAGAGACCCAGTACTTC. It translates to CASSLYRGRETQYF.

This chain links TRBV11-3 with TRBJ2-1, with TRBD2 matching over 7 bases. The CDR3 is 16 residues long. Germline CDR1 reads SGHNT; CDR2 reads YENEEA. The trim removed 5 bases at V and 5 bases at J, leaving 12 bases unmatched. The CDR3 bases are TGTGCCAGCAGCCCCGGGTCGGAGCGGGGAAACAATGAGCAGTTCTTC. Residues: CASSPGSERGNNEQFF.

This chain uses TRBV5-4 with TRBJ2-1; D call uncertain. From germline, CDR1 is SGHNT and CDR2 YYREEE (reference sequence). V shed 1 base and J shed 9 bases, with 11 bases lying between them. The CDR3 covers 13 residues. Here the CDR3 reads CASSLSISIEQFF. CDR3 sequence (DNA): TGTGCCAGCAGCTTGTCCATTTCTATTGAGCAGTTCTTC.

This rearrangement joins TRBV7-2 to TRBJ2-7; TRBD2 aligns across 9 bases. Unmatched junction bases numbered 8, after V lost 1 base and J lost 4 bases. Germline V gene sequence: CDR1 SGHTA, CDR2 FQGNSA. The CDR3 is 16 amino acids. CDR3 nucleotide sequence: TGTGCCAGCAGCTTAGGGGGTCGCGGGGGGGCTTACGAGCAGTACTTC. Protein: CASSLGGRGGAYEQYF.

The J gene is TRBJ2-3, the V gene TRBV25-1, with a tentative D call TRBD1 (5 bases). This CDR3 spans 13 amino acids. Deletions cut 6 bases from V and 3 bases from J, with 10 bases between. Germline V gene lookup returns CDR1 MGHDK and CDR2 SYGVNS. For the CDR3, the DNA is TGTGCCAGCAGCGGAACAGGAACAGATACGCAGTATTTT. Translating gives CASSGTGTDTQYF.

The chain couples TRBV6-1 to TRBJ2-7; D gene uncertain. The CDR3 runs 14 residues. Germline loops: CDR1 MNHNS, CDR2 SASEGT. Trimming cost V 3 bases and J 2 bases, with 11 bases left between them. CDR3 sequence (DNA): TGTGCCAGCAGTGACCTAGGCAGAGCCTACGAGCAGTACTTC. Translating it yields CASSDLGRAYEQYF.

V is TRBV7-2 and J is TRBJ2-4, with TRBD2 matching 8 bases. The trim removed 5 bases at V and 7 bases at J, leaving 13 bases unmatched. This CDR3 spans 16 amino acids. CDR1 SGHTA and CDR2 FQGNSA come from the germline V gene. The CDR3 region has the DNA TGTGCCAGCAGCCCACGAGCGGGGGCTGAGGGGAACATTCAGTACTTC. It encodes CASSPRAGAEGNIQYF. The entire variable domain, with the rest obtained from reference TRBV7-2 and TRBJ2-4, is as follows: GAGVSQSPSNKVTEKGKDVELRCDPISGHTALYWYRQSLGQGLEFLIYFQGNSAPDKSGLPSDRFSAERTGGSVSTLTIQRTQQEDSAVYLCASSPRAGAEGNIQYFGAGTRLSVL.

The chain carries TRBV7-9 and TRBJ1-5; 7 bases are shared with TRBD1. J was trimmed by 0 bases and V by 4 bases; bases with no gene match: 6. The CDR3 has 16 residues. CDR1 is SEHNR, CDR2 FQNEAQ, per germline (reference sequence). The CDR3 region has the DNA TGTGCCAGCAGCTCTTTAGGGACAGATAGCAATCAGCCCCAGCATTTT. It is translated as CASSSLGTDSNQPQHF.

This clone was recorded a few times. The J gene is TRBJ1-4, the V gene TRBV6-1, with TRBD1 identical over 9 bases. The CDR3 extends over 14 amino acids. V lost 7 bases and J lost 6; bases outside the gene matches: 6. Germline V gene sequence: CDR1 MNHNS, CDR2 SASEGT. Here the CDR3 reads CASTPDRGDEKLFF. DNA for the CDR3: TGTGCCAGCACTCCGGACAGGGGTGATGAAAAACTGTTTTTT.

The chain links TRBV12-5 to TRBJ2-1, with D perhaps TRBD2 (6 bases). V was clipped by 2 bases and J by 10 bases, with 21 bases between them. CDR1 is LGHNT and CDR2 is FRNRAP in the germline V gene. CDR3 size: 16 residues. CDR3 DNA sequence: TGTGCTAGTGGTTTGCCCACACGAGGAGGGATGGGCGAGCAGTTCTTC. Translated, it gives CASGLPTRGGMGEQFF.

This clone has only a few counts. This chain links TRBV19 with TRBJ2-7, with 9 bases matching TRBD1. Trimming removed 1 base from V and 5 bases from J; junction bases left unmatched: 3. This CDR3 is 14 amino acids long. The germline V gene encodes CDR1 LNHDA and CDR2 SQIVND (reference sequence). Here the CDR3 DNA reads TGTGCCAGTAGTATAGGGGGACAGGGCCACGAGCAGTACTTC. Amino acid sequence: CASSIGGQGHEQYF.

Comment on this clone: One junction end disagrees with the germline gene, perhaps due to a read error. The J gene is TRBJ2-7, the V gene TRBV7-7; the match to TRBD1 covers 9 bases. The CDR3 is 13 amino acids. CDR1 is SSHAT, CDR2 FNYEAQ, per germline (reference sequence). CDR3 loop: CASSLTGQGEQYF. The CDR3 DNA sequence: TGTGCTAGCAGCTTAACAGGACAGGGGGAGCAGTACTTC.

V is TRBV4-3 and J is TRBJ2-5; D is possibly TRBD1 (5 bases). The CDR3 sequence is 13 residues long. Trimming removed 1 base at V and 2 bases at J, with 5 bases between. CDR1 and CDR2 (germline): LGHNA, YSLEER. This CDR3 is CASSQGQQETQYF. The CDR3 bases are TGCGCCAGCAGCCAAGGACAGCAAGAGACCCAGTACTTC.

This clone was counted between two and nine times. CDR3 sequence reads: CASNWRVGAGTDTQYF. CDR3 DNA sequence: TGTGCCAGCAATTGGCGTGTGGGGGCAGGCACAGATACGCAGTATTTT. J is TRBJ2-3 and V is TRBV2; perhaps TRBD1 as D (6 bases). The CDR3 has 16 residues. Trimming shortened V by 7 bases and J by 1 base, and 18 bases separated the two germline ends. Germline V gene lookup returns CDR1 SNHLY and CDR2 FYNNEI.

J is TRBJ1-2 and V is TRBV15; no definite D call. The germline gives CDR1 LNHNV, CDR2 YYDKDF (reference sequence). V was pared by 0 bases and J by 4 bases, with 12 bases between. The CDR3 runs 15 residues. CDR3 coding DNA: TGTGCCACCAGCAGAGATCCGGGAATATCCTATGGCTACACCTTC. It specifies CATSRDPGISYGYTF.

V usage is TRBV19 and J usage is TRBJ2-7, with TRBD1 identical over 8 bases. This CDR3 region has 15 residues. J was trimmed by 3 bases and V by 4 bases; bases with no gene match: 8. CDR1 LNHDA and CDR2 SQIVND come from the germline V gene (reference sequence). CDR3 sequence: CASSNGQGGLYEQYF. DNA of the CDR3: TGTGCCAGTAGTAACGGACAGGGAGGCCTCTACGAGCAGTACTTC. Drawing the rest from reference TRBV19 and TRBJ2-7, the complete variable domain is DGGITQSPKYLFRKEGQNVTLSCEQNLNHDAMYWYRQDPGQGLRLIYYSQIVNDFQKGDIAEGYSVSREKKESFPLTVTSAQKNPTAFYLCASSNGQGGLYEQYFGPGTRLTVT.

The chain is built from TRBV6-6 and TRBJ1-1; weak D call: TRBD1 (5 bases). The CDR3 is made up of 15 amino acids. The germline V gene encodes CDR1 MNHNY and CDR2 SVGAGI (reference sequence). Trimming pared 6 bases from V and 2 bases from J, leaving 16 bases between. The CDR3 nucleotides are TGTGCCAGCAGCCGCACTGGGGGGGTTAACACTGAAGCTTTCTTT. Amino acids: CASSRTGGVNTEAFF.

In this sample, this clone turned up a few times. V and J are TRBV6-5 and TRBJ1-1, with 7 bases aligning to TRBD1. The germline V gene encodes CDR1 MNHEY and CDR2 SVGAGI. The CDR3 extends over 12 amino acids. The V segment lost 6 bases and the J segment 6 bases; nucleotides outside the gene matches: 4. The CDR3 DNA is TGTGCCAGCAGACATCAGGGGGCTGAAGCTTTCTTT. It specifies CASRHQGAEAFF.

V usage is TRBV21-1 and J usage is TRBJ1-5; the table gives TRBD1 as D, unverified against the DNA. TRBV21-1 is given as a pseudogene. There are 15 residues in the CDR3. CDR3 sequence (DNA): TGTGCCAGCAGCAAATGGGCGAAAGACAATCAGCCCCAGCATTTT. Protein sequence: CASSKWAKDNQPQHF.

The V gene is TRBV7-8, the J gene TRBJ1-1; perhaps TRBD1 as D (6 bases). The V end lost 2 bases, the J end lost 3 bases, and 16 bases lay between the germline ends. Germline assignment: CDR1 SGHVS and CDR2 FQNEAQ. The CDR3 spans 16 residues. CDR3 sequence: CASSLNRAGVDTEAFF. In DNA form, the CDR3 reads TGTGCCAGCAGCTTAAACAGGGCGGGAGTGGACACTGAAGCTTTCTTT.

The chain is built from TRBV6-6 and TRBJ1-2; the match to TRBD1 covers 9 bases. Per the germline V gene, CDR1 is MNHNY and CDR2 is SVGAGI (reference sequence). This CDR3 has 15 amino acids. J lost 6 bases, V lost 6 bases, and 11 bases had no gene match. The CDR3 sequence is CASSRLRGTGNGYTF. CDR3 coding DNA: TGTGCCAGCAGCCGGCTGCGCGGGACAGGGAATGGCTACACCTTC.